This TCR beta chain stems from a study of blood T cells in healthy people across ages (dated by TCRdb to the mid-2010s). Some background on the complete study: In model experiments, template switching captured roughly one uniquely barcoded TCR beta cDNA molecule for every two T cells. Age-related changes in TCR beta repertoire diversity were measured in the study by deep sequencing normalized with unique cDNA molecular identifiers. Four age groups were formed from the donors: young (average 16 years), middle-aged (approximately 39), aged (62) and long-lived (more than 75). Donors of different ages were randomly distributed across sequencing lanes to avoid experimental bias. Two additional independent replicas of 1 million unique cDNA reads from the same blood draw were analyzed for two donors (one aged 18 to 30 and one aged 80 or older).

The donors were a few dozen Caucasian individuals from Russia, aged roughly 6 to 100 years, who were systemically healthy. Approximately 11 milliliters of peripheral blood were drawn from each donor into EDTA-treated Vacutainer tubes. Ficoll-Paque density-gradient centrifugation was used to isolate PBMCs, with at least 6 million obtained per sample. Total RNA, at least 6 micrograms per sample, was extracted from PBMCs with Trizol reagent. Naive CD45RAhigh/CD27high T cell percentages were measured by flow cytometry on a PBMC aliquot from every donor. As regards this clonotype: No antigen is known for it. No base qualities exist here, and no much larger clone lies one base off it.

Summary of the overall study and its limitations: Estimates of total diversity based on one million sequenced T cells were considered lower bounds and underestimates. Observed TCR beta diversity per million T cells fell roughly linearly with age, and a significant reduction was already apparent by age roughly 41. Bulk unsorted PBMC profiling prevented conclusive comparison of naive and antigen-experienced compartments. The long-lived group showed more naive CD4+ T cells, fewer expanded clones and increased TCR diversity than the aged group, suggesting age selection. Donor CMV infection status was unknown, potentially confounding age-related changes in expanded clonotypes. The percentage of naive T cells measured by flow cytometry correlated strongly with observed TCR beta diversity.

Libraries were made using 5' RACE. Sequencing relied on an Illumina HiSeq 2500. A second PCR of roughly 7 to 12 cycles was run with a J-beta primer mix and a sample-barcoded 5' primer. A template-switch 5' adaptor carrying 12 random nucleotides introduced a unique molecular identifier onto each TCR beta cDNA molecule. At least 2.5 million CDR3-containing paired-end reads were obtained from each sample. First-strand cDNA was synthesized from all RNA with the Mint cDNA synthesis kit, primed by a TRBC-specific oligonucleotide. Following uracil-DNA glycosylase treatment, all cDNA underwent a first 18-cycle PCR with the universal primers M1SS and BC2_uni_R. Per the authors' processing: Each sample was normalized by randomly selecting 1 million high-quality reads, each carrying a distinct molecular identifier. Instead of being binned into consensus sequences, reads that shared molecular identifiers were thrown out. MiTCR, set to a Q25 quality threshold and the strictest error-elimination algorithm, was used for CDR3 identification, clonotype clustering and error correction. A nonparametric unseen species model using Euler transformation provided a lower-bound estimate of total TCR beta diversity. TCRdb took the public reads, trimmed them with fastp at Q25, ran MiXCR for clone calling and kept in-frame beta chains. Rows are unified per CDR3 protein, each entry keeping the most common DNA and genes. The V and J calls come from TCRdb's annotation, not from the publication. This sample lists 850,000 to 1,300,000 distinct CDR3 sequences; 40% to 50% were detected once. The biggest ten clones account for approximately 20% of the sample.

The sequence derives from a woman in her sixties in good health. The sequencing input was blood.

The DNA sequence is as follows: TGTGCCAGCAGACATTCTAGCGGGAGGGTGAATGAGCAGTACTTC. Translated, it reads CASRHSSGRVNEQYF. Recombination connected TRBV28 to TRBJ2-5; TRBD2 agrees with 12 junctional bases. The germline V gene encodes CDR1 MDHEN and CDR2 SYDVKM. Germline trimming amounts to 6 bases on V and 11 bases on J, with 13 as the count of junction bases outside the gene matches. From its cysteine to its phenylalanine, the CDR3 spans 15 amino acids. Of all the DNA, just the CDR3 is kept, 45 bases in frame from base 1.